The rows below give T cell receptor beta chains drawn from one sample of a study of T-cell memory formation after mild COVID-19. TCRdb reanalysed the 5' RACE reads using MiXCR and keeps one entry per CDR3 protein. The table includes 150,000 to 200,000 distinct CDR3 sequences, roughly a fifth detected once. The material sequenced was PBMCs or a T cell subset sorted from them (not recorded which). The origin of the receptors is an adult woman who had mild COVID-19 (a few samples of this study predate the infection). Cell type and time point are not known. The CDR3 runs from the conserved cysteine through the conserved F or W. The D gene is left open where the match is weak. Size tells how often a clone was seen (once, few, many) or the class of an expanded clone, and some rows leave it out.

j_call clone_size d_call v_call cdr3_nt cdr3_aa
TRBJ2-7 few NA TRBV20-1 TGCAGTGCCCCGATCGGGTATAACCAGGACGAGCAGTACTTC CSAPIGYNQDEQYF
TRBJ2-7 NA NA TRBV24-1 TGTGCCACCAGTGACTCCGCGCCTCGTTTCCCCTACGAGCAGTACTTC CATSDSAPRFPYEQYF
TRBJ2-1 NA NA TRBV24-1 TGTGCCACCAGTAAACAGAACAATGAGCAGTTCTTC CATSKQNNEQFF
TRBJ2-3 few NA TRBV10-3 TGTGCCATCGCGTCTCTGGGCTCAGGAGATACGCAGTATTTT CAIASLGSGDTQYF
TRBJ2-4 NA TRBD2 TRBV20-1 TGCAGTGCTCCGGGACTAGCGGGAATGAACATTCAGTACTTC CSAPGLAGMNIQYF
TRBJ2-1 few NA TRBV24-1 TGTGCCACCAGTGATGTTCGGGACAAGGACTACAATGAGCAGTTCTTC CATSDVRDKDYNEQFF
TRBJ1-1 once TRBD1 TRBV7-9 TGTGCCAGCAGCCCGGGACAGGTAGGCGAGAACACTGAAGCTTTCTTT CASSPGQVGENTEAFF
TRBJ2-1 NA NA TRBV29-1 TGCAGCGTTCGAGGGATAGGTCGAGACTCCTACAATGAGCAGTTCTTC CSVRGIGRDSYNEQFF
TRBJ2-7 NA NA TRBV4-3 TGCGCCAGCAGCCAAGATATGCTAGCAAGGGAGCAGTACTTC CASSQDMLAREQYF
TRBJ1-1 NA NA TRBV9 TGTGCCAGCAGCGTAGACGGGACAATCACTGAAGCTTTCTTT CASSVDGTITEAFF
TRBJ1-1 NA NA TRBV25-1 TGTGCCAGCAGTGGTCCAAACAGGGACCTGAAAATGAACACTGAAGCTTTCTTT CASSGPNRDLKMNTEAFF
TRBJ2-7 NA NA TRBV30 TGTGCCTGGCACAGTGGCGGGGAGCAGTACTTC CAWHSGGEQYF
TRBJ2-1 few NA TRBV29-1 TGCAGCGTCACCACCGCTGGACTCCAGAGCTCCTACAATGAGCAGTTCTTC CSVTTAGLQSSYNEQFF
TRBJ2-1 NA TRBD2 TRBV6-5 TGTGCCAGCAGTTACTTCCCTATGGCGGGAGCCGGATACAATGAGCAGTTCTTC CASSYFPMAGAGYNEQFF
TRBJ2-7 NA TRBD1 TRBV4-1 TGCGCCAGCAGCCAAACTACGACAGGGAACTACGAGCAGTACTTC CASSQTTTGNYEQYF
TRBJ2-7 few NA TRBV9 TGTGCCAGCAGCGTTGGGACGGACTCCTACGAGCAGTACTTC CASSVGTDSYEQYF
TRBJ2-2 NA TRBD2 TRBV12-3/TRBV12-4 TGTGCCAGCACCGCACCAATAGCGGGAGTCACCGGGGAGCTGTTTTTT CASTAPIAGVTGELFF
TRBJ1-1 few NA TRBV5-1 TGCGCCAGCAGCTTGGCCATAGGGAAGGCCGAAGCTTTCTTT CASSLAIGKAEAFF
TRBJ1-3 NA TRBD1 TRBV12-3/TRBV12-4 TGTGCCAGCCTACAACAGGGGGGTGGAAACACCATATATTTT CASLQQGGGNTIYF
TRBJ2-7 few NA TRBV5-5 TGTGCCAGCAGCTTGGTCGTGGGATACGAGCAGTACTTC CASSLVVGYEQYF
TRBJ2-7 few NA TRBV21-1 TGTGCCAGCAGCAAAATCAGGGCGAGGACACTCCCCCACGAGCAGTACTTC CASSKIRARTLPHEQYF
TRBJ1-4 few NA TRBV7-8 TGTGCCAGCAGCCTACTAGGGTCGTTTGGTGAAAAACTGTTTTTT CASSLLGSFGEKLFF
TRBJ2-7 NA NA TRBV20-1 TGCAGTGCTAGAGATTCGCAGGGACACTCCTACGAGCAGTACTTC CSARDSQGHSYEQYF
TRBJ2-3 NA NA TRBV9 TGTGCCAGCAGCGTAGAGTTGGACCCCCAGTCGACAGATACGCAGTATTTT CASSVELDPQSTDTQYF
TRBJ1-1 NA NA TRBV27 TGTGCCAGCAGTTTATCGGGAGATCTCATGAACACTGAAGCTTTCTTT CASSLSGDLMNTEAFF
TRBJ2-7 NA TRBD2 TRBV12-5 TGTGCTAGTGGATCCGGGACTAGCGTGTACGAGCAGTACTTC CASGSGTSVYEQYF
TRBJ1-2 NA NA TRBV6-5 TGTGCCAGCAGTTCAGGGGTCGGCTACACCTTC CASSSGVGYTF